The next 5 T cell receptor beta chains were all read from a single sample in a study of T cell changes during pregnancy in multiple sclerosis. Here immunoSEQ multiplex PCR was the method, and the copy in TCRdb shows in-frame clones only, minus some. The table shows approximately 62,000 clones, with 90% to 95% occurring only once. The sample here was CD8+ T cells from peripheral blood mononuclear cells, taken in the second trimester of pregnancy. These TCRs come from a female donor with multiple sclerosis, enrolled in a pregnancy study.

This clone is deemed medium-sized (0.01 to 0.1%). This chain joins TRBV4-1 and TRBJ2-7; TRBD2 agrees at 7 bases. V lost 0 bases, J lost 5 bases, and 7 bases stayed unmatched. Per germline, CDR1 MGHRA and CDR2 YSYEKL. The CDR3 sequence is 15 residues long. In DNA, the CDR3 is TGCGCCAGCAGCCAAGATGGGGGAGGGCCTGACGAGCAGTACTTC. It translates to CASSQDGGGPDEQYF.

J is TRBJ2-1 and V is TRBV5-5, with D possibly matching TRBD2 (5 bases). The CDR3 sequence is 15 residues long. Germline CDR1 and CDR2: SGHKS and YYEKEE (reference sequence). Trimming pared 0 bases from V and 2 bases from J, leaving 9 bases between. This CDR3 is CASSLERAPYNEQFF. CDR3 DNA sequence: TGTGCCAGCAGCTTGGAGAGGGCCCCCTACAATGAGCAGTTCTTC.

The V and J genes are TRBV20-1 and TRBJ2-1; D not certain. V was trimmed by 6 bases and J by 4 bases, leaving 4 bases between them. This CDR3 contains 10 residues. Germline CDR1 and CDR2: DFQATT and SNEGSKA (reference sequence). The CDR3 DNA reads TGCAGTGCCTCGTACAATGAGCAGTTCTTC. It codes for CSASYNEQFF.

The CDR3 DNA is TGTGCCAGCAGTTTCCGGGACAGGGGGCCTATCCACTATGGCTACACCTTC. Translation: CASSFRDRGPIHYGYTF. This rearrangement joins TRBV28 to TRBJ1-2; 12 bases align to TRBD1. The CDR3 sequence is 17 residues long. Germline V gene data show CDR1 as MDHEN and CDR2 as SYDVKM. V was clipped by 3 bases and J by 3 bases; unmatched bases: 8.

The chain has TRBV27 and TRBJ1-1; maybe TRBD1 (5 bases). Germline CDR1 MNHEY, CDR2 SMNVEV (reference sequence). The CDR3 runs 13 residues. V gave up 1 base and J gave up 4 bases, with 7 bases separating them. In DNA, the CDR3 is TGTGCCAGCAGTTTATGGCAGGGCACTGAAGCTTTCTTT. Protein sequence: CASSLWQGTEAFF.